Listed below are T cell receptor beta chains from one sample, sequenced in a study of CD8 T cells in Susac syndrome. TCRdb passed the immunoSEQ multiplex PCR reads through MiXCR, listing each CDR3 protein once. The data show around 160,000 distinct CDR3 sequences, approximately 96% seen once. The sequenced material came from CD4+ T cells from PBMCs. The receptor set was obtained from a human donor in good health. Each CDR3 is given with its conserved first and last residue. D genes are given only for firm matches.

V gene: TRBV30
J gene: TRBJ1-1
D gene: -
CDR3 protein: CAWSGGHTEAFF

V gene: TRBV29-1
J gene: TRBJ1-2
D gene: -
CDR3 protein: CSVGQRDSYGYTF

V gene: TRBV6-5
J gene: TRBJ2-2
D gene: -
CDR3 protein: CASSYNRKPGELFF

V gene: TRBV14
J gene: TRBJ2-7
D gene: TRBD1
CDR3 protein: CASSHSGGRYEQYF

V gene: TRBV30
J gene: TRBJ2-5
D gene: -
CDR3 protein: CAWSYSLQETQYF

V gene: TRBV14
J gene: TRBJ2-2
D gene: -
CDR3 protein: CASRERAGDTGELFF

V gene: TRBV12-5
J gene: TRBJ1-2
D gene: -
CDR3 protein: CASGLDGRGKGYTF

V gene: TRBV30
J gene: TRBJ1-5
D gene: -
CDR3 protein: CAWSDMGGPQHF

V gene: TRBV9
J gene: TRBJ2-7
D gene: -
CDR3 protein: CASSVSSGEQYF

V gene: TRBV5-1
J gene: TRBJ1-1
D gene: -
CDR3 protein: CASSLGFGNTEAFF

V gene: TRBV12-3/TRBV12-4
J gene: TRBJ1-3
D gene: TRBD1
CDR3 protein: CASSLRTGGVSDGNTIYF

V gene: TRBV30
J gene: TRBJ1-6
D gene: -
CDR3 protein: CAWTPAPRSPLHF

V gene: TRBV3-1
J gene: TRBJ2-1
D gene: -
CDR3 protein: CASSQDLEQFF

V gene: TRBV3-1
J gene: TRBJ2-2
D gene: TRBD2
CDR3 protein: CASSYRGGTGELFF

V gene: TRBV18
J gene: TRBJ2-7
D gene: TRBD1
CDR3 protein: CASSPTGVNEQYF

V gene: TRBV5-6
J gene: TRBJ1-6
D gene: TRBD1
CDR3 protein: CASSLGDRGNSPLHF

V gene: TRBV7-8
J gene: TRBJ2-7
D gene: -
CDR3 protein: CASSPVGQMQYF

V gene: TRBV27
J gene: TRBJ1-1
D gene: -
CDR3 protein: CASSLYQGRNTEAFF

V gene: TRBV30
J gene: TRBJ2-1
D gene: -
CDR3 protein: CAWRTYNEQFF

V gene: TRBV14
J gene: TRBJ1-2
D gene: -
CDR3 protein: CASSPSGGYGYTF

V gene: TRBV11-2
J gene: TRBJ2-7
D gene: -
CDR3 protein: CASSLESGGTYEQYF

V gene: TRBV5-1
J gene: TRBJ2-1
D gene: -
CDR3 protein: CASKLGWEQFF

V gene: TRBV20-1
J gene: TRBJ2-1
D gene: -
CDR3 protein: CSATDGRGNEQFF

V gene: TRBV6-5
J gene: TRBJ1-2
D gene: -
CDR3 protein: CASSLRGAYGYTF

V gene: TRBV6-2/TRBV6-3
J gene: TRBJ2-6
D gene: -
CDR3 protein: CASRLTVGANVLTF

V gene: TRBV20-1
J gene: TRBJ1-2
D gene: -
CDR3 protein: CSAGDQKGLSGYTF

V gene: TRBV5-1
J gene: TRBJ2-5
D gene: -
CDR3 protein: CASSFSLSQETQYF